Listed here is a single T cell receptor (beta chain). The antigen this receptor binds is unknown. Base qualities are missing; no much larger clone stands one base away. V is trimmed back by 3 bases and J by 0 bases, and the junction contains 10 bases that no gene match accounts for. The germline V gene provides CDR1 SGHRS and CDR2 YFSETQ. The CDR3 spans 17 residues, from the cysteine through the phenylalanine. Just CDR3 DNA is preserved here, 51 bases in frame from base 1. At one collaborating source in Seattle, patients were enrolled during active infection and were followed longitudinally through the course of disease. Whole blood was collected in K2EDTA tubes by collaborating institutions according to the institutions' own protocols. Collaborator samples were shipped for TCRbeta analysis as frozen whole blood, isolated PBMCs, or DNA extracted from either sample type. The immunoSEQ Assay, a bias-controlled multiplex PCR, was used to amplify TCRbeta CDR3 regions from genomic DNA. Per the source publication's procedure: The number of nucleated cells in each sample was estimated by amplification of reference gene primers within the assay. Sequence reads were collapsed and filtered to measure the absolute abundance of every unique TCRbeta CDR3 rearrangement. Productive Simpson clonality was computed per sample as the square root of Simpson's diversity index over productive rearrangements. The immuneACCESS repertoire file appears here via TCRdb, limited to in-frame rearrangements. These files lack a portion of the clones; in checked studies, under half of the deficit traces to unresolved V genes, and the cause of the others is not known. V and J calls and clone size are those listed in that table; D and trimming were worked out from the DNA. Recorded for this sample are roughly 130,000 clones; roughly 83% of them occurred a single time. Approximately 5.2% of the sample belongs to the ten largest clones.

These data come from a study of blood T cell repertoires in COVID-19 (dated by TCRdb to 2020 to 2021). For the study in its entirety: Collaborator samples came from the United States, Italy and Spain and covered acute and convalescent phases of COVID-19. The material from the prospective study consisted of cDNA or gDNA derived from T cells, B-cell-depleted T cells, or PBMCs. Deeply sampled blood TCRbeta repertoires from subjects exposed to, actively infected with, or recovered from COVID-19 were included in the dataset. A freely available public database, intended as a resource for researchers studying the immune response to SARS-CoV-2, is where the repertoires were released. Where available, HLA class I and class II types were taken from metadata supplied by the sample provider and were not determined by assay-based typing. The samples were drawn from the first 160 participants of the ongoing ImmuneRACE study and from 950 to 1,500 subjects provided by 6 global collaborators. The sample metadata nearly always contained a de-identified subject ID, COVID-19 status, age in years and sex.

The full study reports these points: The amount of clinical and demographic metadata varied by source and participant and was provided uncurated.

The clonotype was recovered from a woman in her seventies with COVID-19, enrolled during active disease. The material sequenced was peripheral blood. The V gene is TRBV5-1 and the J gene is TRBJ2-3; 7 bases in the middle match TRBD1. CDR3 sequence: CASSWMGQRASTDTQYF. The nucleotide sequence is given as TGCGCCAGCAGCTGGATGGGACAGAGGGCAAGCACAGATACGCAGTATTTT.